Shown below are 14 T cell receptor beta chains from a single sample sequenced in a study of response to subunit inactivated influenza vaccine (dated by TCRdb to 2017 to 2018). The library came from RT-PCR. TCRdb shows the sequencer as Illumina HiSeq 2500. The public reads were reanalyzed by TCRdb: fastp trimming at Q25, MiXCR alignment, in-frame beta chains only. When rows share a CDR3 protein, they turn into one entry using the most common DNA and genes. In all, the sample holds around 600,000 distinct CDR3 sequences, and 10% to 12% of those were seen once. The top ten constitute 9.5% to 11% of the sample. The sample also formed part of further work on T cells expressing NK-cell markers. As noted in the second study: TCR beta cDNA libraries were prepared using 5'RACE template switching, which introduced a universal primer site and unique molecular identifiers.

The source material was PBMCs from blood, sampled on the day of vaccination. The source is a middle-aged man who received an inactivated influenza vaccine. Donor details come from another sample of the same person, matched by shared clones.

The sample holds many counts of this clonotype. The chain couples TRBV4-1 to TRBJ1-6; a weak D match, TRBD1 (5 bases). Germline CDR1 MGHRA, CDR2 YSYEKL. The CDR3 runs to 18 residues. V was clipped by 1 base and J by 0 bases, with 13 bases between them. In nucleotides, the CDR3 is TGCGCCAGCAGCCAAGGGGGACTCCTAAGCTCCTATAATTCACCCCTCCACTTT. Encoded protein: CASSQGGLLSSYNSPLHF.

In this sample, this clonotype turned up many times. The chain has TRBV5-6 and TRBJ2-3, with 8 bases aligning to TRBD1. The junction had 7 bases not matched to a gene; V was cut back by 3 bases and J by 4 bases. This CDR3 region has 15 residues. From germline, CDR1 is SGHDT and CDR2 YYEEEE. DNA for the CDR3: TGTGCCAGCAGCTGGATCGGACAGGGCTCAGATACGCAGTATTTT. Protein sequence: CASSWIGQGSDTQYF.

This clonotype turned up a few times. The chain combines TRBV20-1 with TRBJ2-2; D gene ambiguous. Looked up from germline, CDR1 is DFQATT and CDR2 is SNEGSKA (reference sequence). With 3 bases removed from V and 3 bases from J, the gap between germline ends came to 11 bases. The CDR3 loop spans 14 amino acids. In DNA, the CDR3 is TGCAGTGCTAGTAAGGCTGGTGACACCGGGGAGCTGTTTTTT. Protein sequence: CSASKAGDTGELFF.

This clonotype was observed many times. The V call is TRBV11-2, the J call TRBJ1-6, with D unresolved. The V gene lost 3 bases and the J gene lost 0 bases, with 3 bases spanning the gap. CDR1 and CDR2 from the germline V gene are SGHAT and FQNNGV. This CDR3 is built from 14 residues. CDR3 protein: CASSLSSYNSPLHF. DNA of the CDR3: TGTGCCAGCAGCTTGAGCTCCTATAATTCACCCCTCCACTTT.

The chain joins TRBV2 to TRBJ2-1; D call uncertain. From germline, CDR1 is SNHLY and CDR2 FYNNEI. The CDR3 consists of 10 residues. Between the trimmed V and J ends, which lost 7 bases and 10 bases, there was a span of 8 bases. The CDR3 loop is CASMFLEQFF. The CDR3 DNA sequence: TGTGCCAGCATGTTCCTGGAGCAGTTCTTC.

This clonotype was detected many times. This sequence joins TRBV29-1 and TRBJ2-7, with D perhaps matching TRBD1 (6 bases). The CDR3 extends over 16 amino acids. Deletions cut 1 base from V and 3 bases from J, with 19 bases between. Per germline, CDR1 SQVTM and CDR2 ANQGSEA. The DNA of the CDR3 is TGCAGCGTTGAAGGGGTCATCAGGGGCCACATCTACGAGCAGTACTTC. It encodes CSVEGVIRGHIYEQYF.

This clonotype was counted ten times or more. The rearrangement uses TRBV7-2 and TRBJ2-4, with D unresolved. This CDR3 has 12 residues. V shed 1 base and J shed 11 bases, with 9 bases lying between them. Germline loops: CDR1 SGHTA, CDR2 FQGNSA. The CDR3 sequence is CASSLVENLQYF. The CDR3 region has the DNA TGTGCCAGCAGCTTAGTCGAAAATCTTCAGTACTTC. Based on the CDR3 plus reference TRBV7-2 and TRBJ2-4, the full variable domain is GAGVSQSPSNKVTEKGKDVELRCDPISGHTALYWYRQSLGQGLEFLIYFQGNSAPDKSGLPSDRFSAERTGGSVSTLTIQRTQQEDSAVYLCASSLVENLQYFGAGTRLSVL.

This clonotype was seen many times. This sequence joins TRBV12-3 or TRBV12-4 and TRBJ2-5; D is undetermined. The ends were cut back, 5 bases at V and 3 bases at J, with 16 bases in the middle. There are 15 residues in the CDR3. DNA for the CDR3: TGTGCCAGCAGTCGATACTCCGGGCCTGAAGAGACCCAGTACTTC. It encodes CASSRYSGPEETQYF.

This clonotype was seen a few times. The rearrangement joins TRBV29-1 to TRBJ2-5, with a weak D call TRBD1 (5 bases). Germline V gives CDR1 SQVTM, CDR2 ANQGSEA. This CDR3 is built from 12 residues. Between the trimmed V and J ends, which lost 7 bases and 5 bases, there was a span of 14 bases. The CDR3, as DNA: TGCAGCGCTCTAAGGGGATATGAGACCCAGTACTTC. Translation: CSALRGYETQYF.

The rearrangement links TRBV5-6 to TRBJ1-5; D may be TRBD1 (5 bases). The germline CDR1 and CDR2 sequences are SGHDT and YYEEEE. The CDR3 sequence is 15 residues long. V dropped 4 bases and J dropped 6 bases, with 17 bases sitting between them. This CDR3 reads CASSTTTGGTQPQHF. DNA of the CDR3: TGTGCCAGCAGCACGACCACGGGAGGGACTCAGCCCCAGCATTTT.

This clonotype was detected only a few times. V and J are TRBV15 and TRBJ1-4; 8 bases match TRBD1. CDR3 size: 16 residues. The junction had 6 bases not matched to a gene; V was cut back by 0 bases and J by 6 bases. CDR1 is LNHNV and CDR2 is YYDKDF in the germline V gene (reference sequence). The CDR3 sequence is CATSRDGTGFDEKLFF. The CDR3, as DNA: TGTGCCACCAGCAGAGACGGGACAGGCTTCGATGAAAAACTGTTTTTT.

The V and J genes are TRBV3-1 and TRBJ1-2, with unresolved D. The germline CDR1 and CDR2 sequences are LGHDT and YNNKEL (reference sequence). The CDR3 has 13 amino acids. V dropped 0 bases and J dropped 7 bases, with 9 bases sitting between them. The CDR3 sequence: CASSQDLESGYTF. The CDR3 DNA reads TGTGCCAGCAGCCAAGATCTGGAGAGTGGCTACACCTTC. Based on the CDR3 plus reference TRBV3-1 and TRBJ1-2, the full variable domain is DTAVSQTPKYLVTQMGNDKSIKCEQNLGHDTMYWYKQDSKKFLKIMFSYNNKELIINETVPNRFSPKSPDKAHLNLHINSLELGDSAVYFCASSQDLESGYTFGSGTRLTVV.

This clonotype was seen a few times. The chain couples TRBV28 to TRBJ2-7, with D hard to call. The germline CDR1 and CDR2 sequences are MDHEN and SYDVKM. The CDR3 runs 11 residues. Trimming cost V 9 bases and J 4 bases, with 10 bases left between them. Here the CDR3 DNA reads TGTGCCAGTACCTCATTGTACGAGCAGTACTTC. This gives the protein CASTSLYEQYF.

This clonotype turned up a few times. The chain joins TRBV6-1 to TRBJ2-1; the D call may be TRBD1 or TRBD2 (5 bases each). CDR3 length equals 13 residues. The V end was cut by 8 bases, the J end by 9 bases, with 17 bases between. From germline, CDR1 is MNHNS and CDR2 SASEGT. CDR3 in amino acids: CASGLRWDGEQFF. In DNA form, the CDR3 reads TGTGCCAGCGGTCTCAGGTGGGACGGTGAGCAGTTCTTC.